Included here is one T cell receptor (beta chain) sequence, with context. The sample is drawn from a study of blood T cell repertoires in COVID-19. For the study at large: The United States, Italy and Spain were the sources of the acute and convalescent COVID-19 samples. T cells, B-cell-depleted T cells, or PBMCs provided the cDNA or gDNA that served as material.

In the original analysis: Reference gene primer amplification yielded estimated nucleated cell counts. Using immunoSEQ multiplex PCR, the repertoire was profiled, and TCRdb retains in-frame clones only, with some absent. That table furnishes V, J and clone size, whereas the DNA furnished D and trimming. The sample consists of nearly 55,000 clones, around 84% of them appearing once. This CDR3 region has 12 residues. V was shortened by 4 bases and J by 4 bases, with 5 bases between the two germline ends. Germline V gene sequence: CDR1 MNHEY, CDR2 SVGEGT. The chain is built from TRBV6-2 or TRBV6-3 and TRBJ1-3; D call uncertain. The sequence was obtained from a man between 65 and 85 years old with active COVID-19. Sequencing was done on a sample of peripheral blood. This CDR3 reads CASSFSGNTIYF. CDR3 DNA: TGTGCCAGCAGTTTTTCAGGAAACACCATATATTTT.